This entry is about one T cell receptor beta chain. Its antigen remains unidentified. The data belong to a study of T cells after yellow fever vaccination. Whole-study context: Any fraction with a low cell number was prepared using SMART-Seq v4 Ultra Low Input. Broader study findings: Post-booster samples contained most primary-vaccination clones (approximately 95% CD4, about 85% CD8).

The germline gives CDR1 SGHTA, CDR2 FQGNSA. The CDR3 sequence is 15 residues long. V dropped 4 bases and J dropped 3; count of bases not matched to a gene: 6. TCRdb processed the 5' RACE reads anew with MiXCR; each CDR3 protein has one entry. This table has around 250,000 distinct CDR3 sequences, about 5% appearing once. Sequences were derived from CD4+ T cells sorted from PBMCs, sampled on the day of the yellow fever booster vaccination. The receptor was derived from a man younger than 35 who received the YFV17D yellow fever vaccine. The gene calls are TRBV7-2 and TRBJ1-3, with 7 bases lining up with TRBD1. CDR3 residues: CASSSNQGDGNTIYF. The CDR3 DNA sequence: TGTGCCAGCAGCTCGAATCAGGGGGATGGAAACACCATATATTTT.